The 14 T cell receptor beta chains presented below share a single source sample, sequenced in a study of shared clonotypes between healthy human individuals. Measured with immunoSEQ multiplex PCR; TCRdb has only the in-frame clones, and not every one. The repertoire has under 850,000 clones, around 92% of them found once; the top ten carry approximately 25%. CD45RO-negative CD8 cells positively selected for CCR7 made up the naive population, which excluded terminally differentiated effector memory CD45RA+ cells. The sequenced material came from naive CD8+ T cells sorted from blood. The receptor source for this set is a man aged 25 to 45 in good health.

This clone was seen more than once but under ten times. The chain employs TRBV7-6 and TRBJ2-1; D gene unclear. CDR3 length equals 16 residues. The germline V gene has CDR1 SGHVS and CDR2 FNYEAQ. V was shortened by 5 bases and J by 0 bases, with 14 bases between the two germline ends. CDR3 in DNA: TGTGCCAGCAGCCATGGGGTGGTCAGCTCCTACAATGAGCAGTTCTTC. It yields the protein CASSHGVVSSYNEQFF.

The rearrangement uses TRBV28 and TRBJ2-2, with TRBD1 matching over 9 bases. Germline CDR1 is MDHEN and CDR2 is SYDVKM. Germline trimming cut 6 bases from V and 9 bases from J; bases unmatched to any gene: 11. This CDR3 has 15 amino acids. CDR3 bases: TGTGCCAGCAGGCCGGGACAGGGAGCGTCTCGGGAGCTGTTTTTT. Translated: CASRPGQGASRELFF.

On this clone: Other DNA sequences within the sample encode an identical CDR3. The CDR3 loop is CASSYRGVNTEAFF. CDR3 DNA: TGTGCCAGCAGTTACAGGGGGGTGAACACTGAAGCTTTCTTT. The chain couples TRBV27 to TRBJ1-1, with 8 positions matching TRBD1. CDR3 length: 14 residues. Per the germline V gene, CDR1 is MNHEY and CDR2 is SMNVEV (reference sequence). After removal of 4 bases from V and 0 bases from J, the junction contained 1 base not matched to a gene.

V usage is TRBV10-2 and J usage is TRBJ2-5; unclear D gene. The CDR3 sequence is 15 residues long. Germline V lookup: CDR1 WSHSY, CDR2 SAAADI. Trimming took 3 bases from V and 0 from J, leaving 11 bases between them. DNA of the CDR3: TGCGCCAGCAGTGATTCCTTATTAAACCAAGAGACCCAGTACTTC. Translated, it gives CASSDSLLNQETQYF.

V gene TRBV7-2 combines with J gene TRBJ2-7, with 13 bases fitting TRBD2. Per germline, CDR1 SGHTA and CDR2 FQGNSA. The CDR3 loop spans 16 amino acids. Unmatched junction bases numbered 6, after V lost 5 bases and J lost 2 bases. CDR3 DNA sequence: TGTGCCAGCAGCCCAACTGGACTAGCGGGAGCCTACGAGCAGTACTTC. Translation: CASSPTGLAGAYEQYF. Supplemented by reference TRBV7-2 and TRBJ2-7, the full variable domain reads GAGVSQSPSNKVTEKGKDVELRCDPISGHTALYWYRQSLGQGLEFLIYFQGNSAPDKSGLPSDRFSAERTGGSVSTLTIQRTQQEDSAVYLCASSPTGLAGAYEQYFGPGTRLTVT.

This clone is a singleton in its sample. V is TRBV28 and J is TRBJ2-3, with D possibly being TRBD2 (6 bases). V lost 6 bases to trimming and J lost 0 bases, with 16 bases between them. CDR1 MDHEN and CDR2 SYDVKM come from the germline V gene. CDR3 length: 16 residues. CDR3 residues: CASSRSSGRSTDTQYF. The CDR3 DNA reads as TGTGCCAGCAGCCGAAGCAGCGGGCGCAGCACAGATACGCAGTATTTT.

The chain couples TRBV10-1 to TRBJ2-7, with D hard to call. Trimming stripped 3 bases from V and 5 bases from J, with 8 bases between. Germline lookup yields CDR1 WNHNN and CDR2 SYGVQD (reference sequence). The CDR3 runs 12 residues. CDR3 amino acids: CASSDETDEQYF. The CDR3 nucleotides read TGCGCCAGCAGTGACGAGACCGACGAGCAGTACTTC.

V and J are TRBV6-6 and TRBJ2-2; D gene ambiguous. This CDR3 contains 14 residues. The ends were cut back, 7 bases at V and 4 bases at J, with 13 bases in the middle. The germline gives CDR1 MNHNY, CDR2 SVGAGI (reference sequence). CDR3: CASTLYEATGELFF. DNA for the CDR3: TGTGCCAGCACCCTCTACGAAGCCACCGGGGAGCTGTTTTTT.

The V gene is TRBV2, the J gene TRBJ1-1; D might be TRBD1 (6 bases). The CDR3 length is 14 residues. Germline V lookup: CDR1 SNHLY, CDR2 FYNNEI. V dropped 1 base and J dropped 11 bases, with 17 bases sitting between them. CDR3 in amino acids: CASSEGPTGWMAFF. In DNA form, the CDR3 reads TGTGCCAGCAGTGAAGGTCCCACAGGGTGGATGGCTTTCTTT.

Comments on this clone: Additional DNA sequences in this sample encode the identical CDR3. The chain employs TRBV28 and TRBJ1-1; D not resolved. This CDR3 is built from 13 residues. V gave up 6 bases and J gave up 0 bases, with 8 bases separating them. CDR1 and CDR2 from the germline V gene are MDHEN and SYDVKM. The CDR3 DNA reads TGTGCCAGCAGCCTTGGGGTGAACACTGAAGCTTTCTTT. It translates to CASSLGVNTEAFF.

The chain uses TRBV10-2 and TRBJ2-5, with 8 bases identical to TRBD1. V trimming: 2 bases; J trimming: 4 bases; junction bases outside the gene matches: 6. This CDR3 comprises 15 residues. Germline CDR1 is WSHSY and CDR2 is SAAADI. As DNA, the CDR3 is TGCGCCAGCAGTGAGGACAGGGGCTCGGGAGAGACCCAGTACTTC. Translated: CASSEDRGSGETQYF.

The chain recombines TRBV25-1 with TRBJ1-5; D ambiguous. The CDR3 sequence is 13 residues long. V was shortened by 4 bases and J by 3 bases, with 7 bases between the two germline ends. CDR1 is MGHDK and CDR2 is SYGVNS in the germline V gene. CDR3 nucleotides: TGTGCCAGCAGTGTTGCAGACAATCAGCCCCAGCATTTT. Translating gives CASSVADNQPQHF.

This chain links TRBV7-3 with TRBJ2-3, with D possibly TRBD1 on 6 matching bases. V lost 5 bases and J lost 5, with 8 bases in between. Germline V CDR1 and CDR2: SGHTA, FQGTGA. This CDR3 is built from 12 residues. DNA for the CDR3: TGTGCCAGCAGCCTACAGGGAGATACGCAGTATTTT. Translation gives CASSLQGDTQYF.

The V gene is TRBV5-5, the J gene TRBJ2-5, with 7 bases that match TRBD2. CDR3 length: 16 amino acids. CDR1 and CDR2 from the germline V gene are SGHKS and YYEKEE (reference sequence). With 4 bases clipped from V and 0 bases from J, the junction kept 9 bases outside the gene matches. The CDR3 nucleotides read TGTGCCAGCAGCCCCCTGCGGGGGACGGACCAAGAGACCCAGTACTTC. This encodes CASSPLRGTDQETQYF.